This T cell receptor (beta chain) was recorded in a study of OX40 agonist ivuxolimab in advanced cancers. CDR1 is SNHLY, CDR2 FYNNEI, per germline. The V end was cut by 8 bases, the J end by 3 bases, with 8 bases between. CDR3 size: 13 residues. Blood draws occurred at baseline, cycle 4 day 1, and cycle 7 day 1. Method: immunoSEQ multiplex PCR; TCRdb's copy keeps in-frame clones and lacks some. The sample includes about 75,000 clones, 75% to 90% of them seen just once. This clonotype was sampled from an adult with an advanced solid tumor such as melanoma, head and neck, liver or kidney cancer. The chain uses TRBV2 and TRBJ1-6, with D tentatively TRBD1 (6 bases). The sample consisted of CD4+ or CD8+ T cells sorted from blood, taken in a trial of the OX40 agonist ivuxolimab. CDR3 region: CASLGGYNSPLHF. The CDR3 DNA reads TGTGCCAGCTTAGGGGGCTATAATTCACCCCTCCACTTT.